This T cell receptor beta chain was identified in a study of T cell clonotyping in hematopoietic cell transplantation. Specified time point: recipient sample about 28 days before transplant, after cytoreduction. CDR3 length equals 18 residues. Germline V lookup: CDR1 SNHLY, CDR2 FYNNEI. The V and J ends lost 10 bases and 2 bases, in that order; junction bases with no gene match: 14. TCRdb's table, derived via immunoSEQ multiplex PCR, lists solely in-frame clones and lacks some. The table lists about 43,000 clones, roughly 85% of them singletons, with approximately 3% in the top ten. This material consisted of peripheral blood mononuclear cells, taken before stem cell transplant. This TCR was recovered from a man aged 60 to 69 with acute myeloid leukemia. Some clones in this sample may be carry-over from other donors' samples. The V gene is TRBV2, the J gene TRBJ2-1; 13 positions match TRBD2. CDR3 sequence reads: CAIPKRPLAGGTYNEQFF. The CDR3 bases are TGTGCCATCCCTAAAAGGCCACTAGCGGGGGGGACCTACAATGAGCAGTTCTTC.